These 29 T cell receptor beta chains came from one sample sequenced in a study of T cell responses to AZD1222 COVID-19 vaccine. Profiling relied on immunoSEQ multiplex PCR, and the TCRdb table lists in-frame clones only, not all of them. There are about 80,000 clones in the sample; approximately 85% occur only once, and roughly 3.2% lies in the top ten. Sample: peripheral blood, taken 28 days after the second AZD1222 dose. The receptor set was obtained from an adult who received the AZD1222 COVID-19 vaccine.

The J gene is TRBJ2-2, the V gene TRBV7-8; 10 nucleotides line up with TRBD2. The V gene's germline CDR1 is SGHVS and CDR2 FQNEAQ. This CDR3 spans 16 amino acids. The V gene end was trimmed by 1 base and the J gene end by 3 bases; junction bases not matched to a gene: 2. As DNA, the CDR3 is TGTGCCAGCAGCTTAGAACTAGCGGGATACACCGGGGAGCTGTTTTTT. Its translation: CASSLELAGYTGELFF.

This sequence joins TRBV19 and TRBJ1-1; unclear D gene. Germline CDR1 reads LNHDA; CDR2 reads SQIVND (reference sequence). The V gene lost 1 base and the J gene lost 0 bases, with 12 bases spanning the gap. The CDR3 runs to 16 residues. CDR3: CASSIGRALMNTEAFF. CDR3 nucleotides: TGTGCCAGTAGTATAGGGAGGGCCCTAATGAACACTGAAGCTTTCTTT.

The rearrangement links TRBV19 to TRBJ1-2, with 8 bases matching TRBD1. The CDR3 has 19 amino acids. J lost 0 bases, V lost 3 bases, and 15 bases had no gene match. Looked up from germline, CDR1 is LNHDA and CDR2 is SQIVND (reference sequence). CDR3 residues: CASSMPGQVLTKANYGYTF. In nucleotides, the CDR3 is TGTGCCAGTAGTATGCCGGGACAGGTATTAACCAAAGCTAACTATGGCTACACCTTC.

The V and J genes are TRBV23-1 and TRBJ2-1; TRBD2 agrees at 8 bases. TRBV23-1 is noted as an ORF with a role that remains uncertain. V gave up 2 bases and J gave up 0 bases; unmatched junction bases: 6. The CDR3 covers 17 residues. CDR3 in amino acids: CASSQNSGASSYNEQFF. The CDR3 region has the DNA TGCGCCAGCAGTCAAAATAGCGGGGCTAGCTCCTACAATGAGCAGTTCTTC.

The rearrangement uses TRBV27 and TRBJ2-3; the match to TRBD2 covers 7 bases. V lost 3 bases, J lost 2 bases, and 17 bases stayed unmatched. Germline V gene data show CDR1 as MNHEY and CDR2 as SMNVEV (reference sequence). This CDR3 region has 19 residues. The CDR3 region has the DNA TGTGCCAGCAGTTTTTCTCTTGGCACTAGCGACAACCCCACAGATACGCAGTATTTT. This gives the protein CASSFSLGTSDNPTDTQYF.

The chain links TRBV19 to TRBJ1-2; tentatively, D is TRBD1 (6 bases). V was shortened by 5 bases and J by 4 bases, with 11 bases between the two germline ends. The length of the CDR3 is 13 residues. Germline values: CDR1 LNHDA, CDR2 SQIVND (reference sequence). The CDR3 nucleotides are TGTGCCAGTAGTGAACAGGGCCGCTATGGCTACACCTTC. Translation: CASSEQGRYGYTF.

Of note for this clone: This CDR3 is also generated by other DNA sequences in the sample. DNA of the CDR3: TGCGCCAGCAGCCAAGGGCAAGGGAAGAACACTGAAGCTTTCTTT. This encodes CASSQGQGKNTEAFF. The chain recombines TRBV4-1 with TRBJ1-1; no firm D call. CDR3 length: 15 amino acids. V shed 1 base and J shed 1 base, with 10 bases lying between them. Germline V lookup: CDR1 MGHRA, CDR2 YSYEKL.

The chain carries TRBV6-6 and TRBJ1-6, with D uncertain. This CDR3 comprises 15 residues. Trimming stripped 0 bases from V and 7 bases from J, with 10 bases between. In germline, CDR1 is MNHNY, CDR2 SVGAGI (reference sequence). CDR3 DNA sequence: TGTGCCAGCAGTTACTCGAGTGTAAGCAATTCACCCCTCCACTTT. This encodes CASSYSSVSNSPLHF.

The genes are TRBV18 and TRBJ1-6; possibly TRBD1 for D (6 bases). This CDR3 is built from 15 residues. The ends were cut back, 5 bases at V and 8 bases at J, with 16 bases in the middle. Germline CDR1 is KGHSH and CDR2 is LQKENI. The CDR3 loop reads CASSNLSGADSPLHF. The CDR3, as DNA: TGTGCCAGCTCAAACCTGTCGGGGGCTGATTCACCCCTCCACTTT.

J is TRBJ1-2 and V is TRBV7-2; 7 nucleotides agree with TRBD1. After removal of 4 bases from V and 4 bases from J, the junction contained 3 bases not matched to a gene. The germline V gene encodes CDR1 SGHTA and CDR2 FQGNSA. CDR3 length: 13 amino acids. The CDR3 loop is CASSSGQTYGYTF. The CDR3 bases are TGTGCCAGCAGCTCGGGACAGACCTATGGCTACACCTTC.

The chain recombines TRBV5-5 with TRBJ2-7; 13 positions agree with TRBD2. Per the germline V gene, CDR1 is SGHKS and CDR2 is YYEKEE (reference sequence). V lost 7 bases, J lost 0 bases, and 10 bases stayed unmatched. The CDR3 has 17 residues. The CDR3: CASSGTSGTLDSYEQYF. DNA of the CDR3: TGTGCCAGCTCCGGGACTAGCGGGACCTTGGACTCCTACGAGCAGTACTTC.

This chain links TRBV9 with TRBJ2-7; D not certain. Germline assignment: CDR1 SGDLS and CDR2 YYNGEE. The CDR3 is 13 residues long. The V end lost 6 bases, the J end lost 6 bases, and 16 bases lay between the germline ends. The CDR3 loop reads CASTPDPSGEQYF. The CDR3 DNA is TGTGCCAGCACCCCCGACCCCTCGGGCGAGCAGTACTTC.

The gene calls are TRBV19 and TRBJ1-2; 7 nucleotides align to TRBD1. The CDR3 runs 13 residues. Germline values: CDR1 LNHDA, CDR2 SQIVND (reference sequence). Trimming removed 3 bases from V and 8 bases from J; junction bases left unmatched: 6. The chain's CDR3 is CASSIDRAEGYTF. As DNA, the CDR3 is TGTGCCAGTAGTATTGACAGGGCGGAAGGCTACACCTTC.

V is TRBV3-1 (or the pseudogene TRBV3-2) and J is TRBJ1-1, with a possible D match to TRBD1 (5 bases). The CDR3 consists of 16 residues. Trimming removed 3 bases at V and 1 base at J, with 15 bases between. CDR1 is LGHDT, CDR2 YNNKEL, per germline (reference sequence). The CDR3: CASSQGGGQENTEAFF. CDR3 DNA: TGTGCCAGCAGCCAGGGGGGGGGTCAAGAGAACACTGAAGCTTTCTTT.

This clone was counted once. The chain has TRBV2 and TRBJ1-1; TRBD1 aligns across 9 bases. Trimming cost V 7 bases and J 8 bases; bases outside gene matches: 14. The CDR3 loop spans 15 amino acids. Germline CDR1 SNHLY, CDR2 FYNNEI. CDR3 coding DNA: TGTGCCAGCAAAGGGTTAAGCCCCGGGACAGGGGAAGCTTTCTTT. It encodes CASKGLSPGTGEAFF.

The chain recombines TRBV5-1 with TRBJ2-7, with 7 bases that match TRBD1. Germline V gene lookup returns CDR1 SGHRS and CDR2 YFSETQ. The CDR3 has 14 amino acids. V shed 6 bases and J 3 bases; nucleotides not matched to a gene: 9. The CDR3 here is CASTNDRANYEQYF. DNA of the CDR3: TGCGCCAGCACAAATGACAGGGCGAACTACGAGCAGTACTTC.

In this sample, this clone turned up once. The CDR3 sequence: CASSYRRQGADTQYF. CDR3 DNA: TGTGCCAGCAGTTACCGTAGACAGGGGGCAGATACGCAGTATTTT. The chain is built from TRBV6-5 and TRBJ2-3; 9 bases align to TRBD1. After removal of 2 bases from V and 4 bases from J, the junction contained 4 bases not matched to a gene. Germline CDR1 MNHEY, CDR2 SVGAGI. The CDR3 sequence is 15 residues long.

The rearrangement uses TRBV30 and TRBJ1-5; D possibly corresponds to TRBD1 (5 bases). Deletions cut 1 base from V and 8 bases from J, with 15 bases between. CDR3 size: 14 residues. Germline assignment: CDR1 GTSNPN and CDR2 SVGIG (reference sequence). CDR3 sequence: CAWSGGIGEEPQHF. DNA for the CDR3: TGTGCCTGGAGTGGGGGGATCGGTGAGGAGCCCCAGCATTTT.

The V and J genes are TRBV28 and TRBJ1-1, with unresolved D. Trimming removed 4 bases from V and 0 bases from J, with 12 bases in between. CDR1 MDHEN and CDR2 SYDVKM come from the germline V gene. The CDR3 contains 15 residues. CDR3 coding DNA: TGTGCCAGCAGTTCACCCCGAAAGTTGAACACTGAAGCTTTCTTT. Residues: CASSSPRKLNTEAFF.

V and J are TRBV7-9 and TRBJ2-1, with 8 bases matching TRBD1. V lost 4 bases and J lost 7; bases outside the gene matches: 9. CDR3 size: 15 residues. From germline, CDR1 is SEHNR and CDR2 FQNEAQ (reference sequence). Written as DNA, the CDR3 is TGTGCCAGCAGCTCACGACGGACAGGGAGGAATGAGCAGTTCTTC. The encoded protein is CASSSRRTGRNEQFF.

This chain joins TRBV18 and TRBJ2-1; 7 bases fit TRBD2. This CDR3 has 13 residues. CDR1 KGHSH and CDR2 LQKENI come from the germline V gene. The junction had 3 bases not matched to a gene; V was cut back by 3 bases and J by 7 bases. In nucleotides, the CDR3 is TGTGCCAGCTCACCGCCAGCGGGGAATGAGCAGTTCTTC. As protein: CASSPPAGNEQFF.

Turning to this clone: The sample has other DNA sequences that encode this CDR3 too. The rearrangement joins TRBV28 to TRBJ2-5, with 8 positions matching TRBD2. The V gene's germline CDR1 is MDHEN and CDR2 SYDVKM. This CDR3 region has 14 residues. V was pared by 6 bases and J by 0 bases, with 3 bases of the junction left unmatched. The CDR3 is CASRPGLDQETQYF. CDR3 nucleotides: TGTGCCAGCAGACCGGGACTAGACCAAGAGACCCAGTACTTC.

In DNA form, the CDR3 reads TGTGCCAGCAGAATCCCAACCGGGACAGGGGATGAAAAACTGTTTTTT. Its translation: CASRIPTGTGDEKLFF. The chain links TRBV28 to TRBJ1-4; the match to TRBD1 covers 10 bases. The CDR3 consists of 16 residues. Germline values: CDR1 MDHEN, CDR2 SYDVKM. J lost 6 bases, V lost 6 bases, and 10 bases had no gene match.

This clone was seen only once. The CDR3 DNA is TGCGCCAGCACCCCAGATGGGGGGGGCTCTGGAAACACCATATATTTT. It yields the protein CASTPDGGGSGNTIYF. V usage is TRBV4-1 and J usage is TRBJ1-3, with D possibly TRBD1 on 5 matching bases. The ends were cut back, 7 bases at V and 0 bases at J, with 16 bases in the middle. This CDR3 comprises 16 residues. Germline CDR1 reads MGHRA; CDR2 reads YSYEKL.

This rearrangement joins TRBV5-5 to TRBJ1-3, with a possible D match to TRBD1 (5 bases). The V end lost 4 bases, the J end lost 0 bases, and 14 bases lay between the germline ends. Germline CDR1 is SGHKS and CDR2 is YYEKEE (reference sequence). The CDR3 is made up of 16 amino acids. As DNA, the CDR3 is TGTGCCAGCAGCCCAGCCGACAGCCTCTCTGGAAACACCATATATTTT. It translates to CASSPADSLSGNTIYF. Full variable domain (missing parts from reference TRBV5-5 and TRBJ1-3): DAGVTQSPTHLIKTRGQQVTLRCSPISGHKSVSWYQQVLGQGPQFIFQYYEKEERGRGNFPDRFSARQFPNYSSELNVNALLLGDSALYLCASSPADSLSGNTIYFGEGSWLTVV.

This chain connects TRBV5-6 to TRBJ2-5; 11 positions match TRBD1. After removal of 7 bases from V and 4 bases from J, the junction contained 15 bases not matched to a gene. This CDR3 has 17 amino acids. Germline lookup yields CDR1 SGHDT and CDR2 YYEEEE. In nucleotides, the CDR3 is TGTGCCAGCCTCCAAGGGTATGGACAGGGGGCCGGAGAGACCCAGTACTTC. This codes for CASLQGYGQGAGETQYF.

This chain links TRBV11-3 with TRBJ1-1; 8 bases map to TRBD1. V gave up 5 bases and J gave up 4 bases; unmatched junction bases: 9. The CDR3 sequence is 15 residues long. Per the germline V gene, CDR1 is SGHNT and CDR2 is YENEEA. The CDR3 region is CASSPDRGAATEAFF. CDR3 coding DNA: TGTGCCAGCAGCCCAGACAGGGGCGCAGCCACTGAAGCTTTCTTT. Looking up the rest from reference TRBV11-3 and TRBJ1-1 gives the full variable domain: EAGVVQSPRYKIIEKKQPVAFWCNPISGHNTLYWYLQNLGQGPELLIRYENEEAVDDSQLPKDRFSAERLKGVDSTLKIQPAELGDSAVYLCASSPDRGAATEAFFGQGTRLTVV.

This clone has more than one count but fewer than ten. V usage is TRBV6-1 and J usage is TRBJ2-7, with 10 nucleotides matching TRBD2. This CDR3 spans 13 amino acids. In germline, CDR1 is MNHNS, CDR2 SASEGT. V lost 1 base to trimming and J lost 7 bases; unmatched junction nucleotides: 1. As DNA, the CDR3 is TGTGCCAGCAGTGAAGAACTAGCGGGAGAGCAGTACTTC. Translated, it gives CASSEELAGEQYF.

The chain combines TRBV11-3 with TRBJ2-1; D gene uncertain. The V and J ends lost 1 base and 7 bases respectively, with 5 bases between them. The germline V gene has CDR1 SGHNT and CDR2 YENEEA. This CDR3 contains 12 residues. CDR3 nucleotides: TGTGCCAGCAGCTTAGGAATAAATGAGCAGTTCTTC. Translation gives CASSLGINEQFF.